These T cell receptor beta chains were read from a single sample in a study of T cell responses to AZD1222 COVID-19 vaccine. Profiled with immunoSEQ multiplex PCR; TCRdb holds only in-frame clones, not every one. Here the sample spans 55,000 to 75,000 clones, about 90% being singletons. The sample was peripheral blood, taken on day 0 of AZD1222 vaccination. The receptors originated from an adult in good health. Each CDR3 is given with its conserved first and last residue. The order of the fields is D gene, V gene, J gene, clone size, CDR3 protein, CDR3 DNA. A D gene is named only where the DNA matches it firmly. Clone size, where shown, is once, few, many, or a class for clones that have expanded.

d_gene: -
v_gene: TRBV29-1
j_gene: TRBJ1-1
abundance: -
CDR3aa: CSAGTTINTEAFF
CDR3nt: TGCAGCGCGGGTACAACAATCAACACTGAAGCTTTCTTT

d_gene: -
v_gene: TRBV18
j_gene: TRBJ1-1
abundance: -
CDR3aa: CASSPSVRGGGTEAFF
CDR3nt: TGTGCCAGCTCACCATCCGTCAGGGGCGGAGGCACTGAAGCTTTCTTT

d_gene: TRBD1
v_gene: TRBV11-2
j_gene: TRBJ1-4
abundance: -
CDR3aa: CASSHAGTGGVKLFF
CDR3nt: TGTGCCAGCAGCCACGCCGGGACAGGGGGAGTAAAACTGTTTTTT

d_gene: TRBD1
v_gene: TRBV28
j_gene: TRBJ2-7
abundance: once
CDR3aa: CASSSTGGPPYEQYF
CDR3nt: TGTGCCAGCAGTTCTACAGGGGGCCCACCCTACGAGCAGTACTTC

d_gene: -
v_gene: TRBV18
j_gene: TRBJ1-1
abundance: once
CDR3aa: CASSPEYLNTEAFF
CDR3nt: TGTGCCAGCTCACCAGAGTATCTGAACACTGAAGCTTTCTTT

d_gene: TRBD1
v_gene: TRBV28
j_gene: TRBJ1-3
abundance: -
CDR3aa: CASSPDRAGNTIYF
CDR3nt: TGTGCCAGCAGTCCCGACAGGGCTGGAAACACCATATATTTT

d_gene: -
v_gene: TRBV30
j_gene: TRBJ1-2
abundance: -
CDR3aa: CAWSVLGVVGYTF
CDR3nt: TGTGCCTGGAGTGTACTAGGTGTGGTAGGCTACACCTTC

d_gene: -
v_gene: TRBV29-1
j_gene: TRBJ2-7
abundance: -
CDR3aa: CSVRESYEQYF
CDR3nt: TGCAGCGTTCGGGAGTCCTACGAGCAGTACTTC

d_gene: -
v_gene: TRBV15
j_gene: TRBJ1-6
abundance: -
CDR3aa: CATSWGSDNSPLHF
CDR3nt: TGTGCCACCAGCTGGGGTTCGGATAATTCACCCCTCCACTTT

d_gene: -
v_gene: TRBV2
j_gene: TRBJ1-6
abundance: -
CDR3aa: CASTDQQGQSLHF
CDR3nt: TGTGCCAGCACAGACCAGCAAGGACAATCCCTCCACTTT

d_gene: -
v_gene: TRBV6-5
j_gene: TRBJ1-5
abundance: -
CDR3aa: CASSLGLANQPQHF
CDR3nt: TGTGCCAGCAGCCTAGGACTTGCTAATCAGCCCCAGCATTTT

d_gene: -
v_gene: TRBV19
j_gene: TRBJ2-4
abundance: once
CDR3aa: CASSIGGERLAKNIQYF
CDR3nt: TGTGCCAGTAGTATTGGGGGAGAACGACTAGCCAAAAACATTCAGTACTTC

d_gene: TRBD1
v_gene: TRBV6-5
j_gene: TRBJ1-2
abundance: -
CDR3aa: CASSSLTGTGYGYTF
CDR3nt: TGTGCCAGCAGTTCGCTGACCGGGACAGGCTATGGCTACACCTTC

d_gene: -
v_gene: TRBV7-9
j_gene: TRBJ1-2
abundance: few
CDR3aa: CASSTRGSWRYTF
CDR3nt: TGTGCCAGCAGCACTAGGGGGAGTTGGCGCTACACCTTC

d_gene: TRBD2
v_gene: TRBV11-2
j_gene: TRBJ2-1
abundance: -
CDR3aa: CASSVTSGGANEQFF
CDR3nt: TGTGCCAGCAGCGTGACTAGCGGGGGGGCCAATGAGCAGTTCTTC

d_gene: -
v_gene: TRBV10-1
j_gene: TRBJ1-1
abundance: few
CDR3aa: CASSEFGTSGTEAFF
CDR3nt: TGCGCCAGCAGTGAGTTCGGGACCAGCGGCACTGAAGCTTTCTTT

d_gene: -
v_gene: TRBV14
j_gene: TRBJ1-5
abundance: -
CDR3aa: CASSQDQGQPQHF
CDR3nt: TGTGCCAGCAGCCAAGATCAGGGACAGCCCCAGCATTTT

d_gene: -
v_gene: TRBV3-1/TRBV3-2
j_gene: TRBJ2-7
abundance: -
CDR3aa: CASTLRGARFSEQYF
CDR3nt: TGTGCCAGCACCTTACGGGGGGCGCGTTTTTCCGAGCAGTACTTC

d_gene: -
v_gene: TRBV27
j_gene: TRBJ2-5
abundance: -
CDR3aa: CASSPLYLQETQYF
CDR3nt: TGTGCCAGCAGTCCACTATACCTCCAAGAGACCCAGTACTTC

d_gene: -
v_gene: TRBV2
j_gene: TRBJ2-3
abundance: -
CDR3aa: CASSDRVLTTDTQYF
CDR3nt: TGTGCCAGCAGTGATCGCGTCCTTACCACAGATACGCAGTATTTT

d_gene: -
v_gene: TRBV2
j_gene: TRBJ1-5
abundance: once
CDR3aa: CASSELSMEPQHF
CDR3nt: TGTGCCAGCAGTGAACTAAGCATGGAGCCCCAGCATTTT

d_gene: -
v_gene: TRBV11-1
j_gene: TRBJ1-1
abundance: -
CDR3aa: CASGERDSEAFF
CDR3nt: TGTGCCAGCGGGGAACGAGACAGCGAAGCTTTCTTT

d_gene: TRBD1
v_gene: TRBV9
j_gene: TRBJ1-2
abundance: -
CDR3aa: CASSPTGDGTYGYTF
CDR3nt: TGTGCCAGCAGCCCGACAGGGGACGGGACCTATGGCTACACCTTC

d_gene: -
v_gene: TRBV19
j_gene: TRBJ1-5
abundance: -
CDR3aa: CASERGAGQPQHF
CDR3nt: TGTGCCAGCGAGCGGGGGGCCGGACAGCCCCAGCATTTT

d_gene: -
v_gene: TRBV5-8
j_gene: TRBJ1-3
abundance: -
CDR3aa: CASSSLGNPGNTIYF
CDR3nt: TGTGCCAGCAGCTCCCTGGGAAACCCTGGAAACACCATATATTTT

d_gene: -
v_gene: TRBV27
j_gene: TRBJ1-2
abundance: -
CDR3aa: CASSFLGNHGYTF
CDR3nt: TGTGCCAGCAGTTTCTTGGGAAACCATGGCTACACCTTC

d_gene: -
v_gene: TRBV27
j_gene: TRBJ1-6
abundance: once
CDR3aa: CASSFRPSYNSPLHF
CDR3nt: TGTGCCAGCAGTTTTAGGCCCTCCTATAATTCACCCCTCCACTTT

d_gene: -
v_gene: TRBV18
j_gene: TRBJ1-4
abundance: -
CDR3aa: CASSNGLGANEKLFF
CDR3nt: TGTGCCAGCTCAAACGGCTTGGGAGCTAATGAAAAACTGTTTTTT

d_gene: -
v_gene: TRBV21-1
j_gene: TRBJ1-6
abundance: -
CDR3aa: CAINTTGGNSPLHF
CDR3nt: TGTGCCATTAACACGACCGGGGGAAATTCACCCCTCCACTTT

d_gene: -
v_gene: TRBV19
j_gene: TRBJ1-2
abundance: few
CDR3aa: CASSSGGGYGYTF
CDR3nt: TGTGCCAGTAGTAGTGGAGGGGGCTATGGCTACACCTTC

d_gene: -
v_gene: TRBV28
j_gene: TRBJ1-2
abundance: once
CDR3aa: CASSFGLSGYTF
CDR3nt: TGTGCCAGCAGTTTTGGGCTGTCCGGCTACACCTTC

d_gene: -
v_gene: TRBV6-1
j_gene: TRBJ1-2
abundance: -
CDR3aa: CASREVGTGYTF
CDR3nt: TGTGCCAGCAGGGAAGTAGGTACTGGCTACACCTTC

d_gene: -
v_gene: TRBV4-1
j_gene: TRBJ1-1
abundance: -
CDR3aa: CASSPGPGRNTEAFF
CDR3nt: TGCGCCAGCAGCCCCGGTCCAGGGAGAAACACTGAAGCTTTCTTT

d_gene: -
v_gene: TRBV18
j_gene: TRBJ1-5
abundance: once
CDR3aa: CASSRASNQPQHF
CDR3nt: TGTGCCAGCTCACGGGCGAGCAATCAGCCCCAGCATTTT

d_gene: -
v_gene: TRBV6-5
j_gene: TRBJ1-5
abundance: -
CDR3aa: CASSTGGSQPQHF
CDR3nt: TGTGCCAGCAGTACCGGGGGGAGTCAGCCCCAGCATTTT

d_gene: -
v_gene: TRBV3-1/TRBV3-2
j_gene: TRBJ2-2
abundance: -
CDR3aa: CASSRDSANTGELFF
CDR3nt: TGTGCCAGCAGCCGGGACTCTGCGAACACCGGGGAGCTGTTTTTT

d_gene: TRBD2
v_gene: TRBV27
j_gene: TRBJ2-3
abundance: -
CDR3aa: CASSSSLLAGDSADTQYF
CDR3nt: TGTGCCAGCAGTTCCTCCCTATTGGCGGGGGACTCCGCAGATACGCAGTATTTT

d_gene: -
v_gene: TRBV18
j_gene: TRBJ1-2
abundance: -
CDR3aa: CASSPPLTGGGYTF
CDR3nt: TGTGCCAGCTCACCACCGTTGACAGGCGGGGGCTACACCTTC

d_gene: -
v_gene: TRBV10-3
j_gene: TRBJ2-1
abundance: -
CDR3aa: CAISATGSEQFF
CDR3nt: TGTGCCATCAGTGCGACGGGAAGTGAGCAGTTCTTC

d_gene: -
v_gene: TRBV10-1
j_gene: TRBJ2-2
abundance: -
CDR3aa: CASSEYQAGAGELFF
CDR3nt: TGCGCCAGCAGTGAGTACCAGGCCGGGGCCGGGGAGCTGTTTTTT

d_gene: -
v_gene: TRBV7-9
j_gene: TRBJ1-1
abundance: -
CDR3aa: CASSSDRLKANTEAFF
CDR3nt: TGTGCCAGCAGCTCGGACCGTCTTAAGGCGAACACTGAAGCTTTCTTT

d_gene: -
v_gene: TRBV5-4
j_gene: TRBJ1-2
abundance: -
CDR3aa: CASSLDTVNYGYTF
CDR3nt: TGTGCCAGCAGCTTGGATACGGTGAACTATGGCTACACCTTC

d_gene: -
v_gene: TRBV5-1
j_gene: TRBJ2-1
abundance: -
CDR3aa: CASSRLGAYNEQFF
CDR3nt: TGCGCCAGCTCCCGTCTCGGGGCATACAATGAGCAGTTCTTC

d_gene: -
v_gene: TRBV6-5
j_gene: TRBJ2-7
abundance: -
CDR3aa: CASRFGPAGSEQYF
CDR3nt: TGTGCCAGCAGATTCGGCCCCGCGGGGAGCGAGCAGTACTTC

d_gene: -
v_gene: TRBV27
j_gene: TRBJ2-5
abundance: -
CDR3aa: CASSFARTETQYF
CDR3nt: TGTGCCAGCAGTTTCGCCAGAACAGAGACCCAGTACTTC

d_gene: -
v_gene: TRBV27
j_gene: TRBJ1-6
abundance: few
CDR3aa: CASSTSGQNDSPLHF
CDR3nt: TGTGCCAGCAGCACCTCGGGGCAGAATGATTCACCCCTCCACTTT

d_gene: TRBD1
v_gene: TRBV5-5
j_gene: TRBJ2-1
abundance: few
CDR3aa: CASSWGQGRWFF
CDR3nt: TGTGCCAGCAGCTGGGGACAGGGGCGCTGGTTCTTC

d_gene: TRBD2
v_gene: TRBV7-6
j_gene: TRBJ2-1
abundance: -
CDR3aa: CASRLSGGGGRNEQFF
CDR3nt: TGTGCCAGCAGGCTTTCGGGCGGGGGGGGAAGGAATGAGCAGTTCTTC

d_gene: TRBD2
v_gene: TRBV30
j_gene: TRBJ2-1
abundance: -
CDR3aa: CAWRTSGGVEQFF
CDR3nt: TGTGCCTGGAGGACTAGCGGGGGTGTTGAGCAGTTCTTC

d_gene: TRBD1
v_gene: TRBV19
j_gene: TRBJ2-3
abundance: -
CDR3aa: CASSPPGRGRVDTQYF
CDR3nt: TGTGCCAGTAGCCCTCCCGGCAGGGGGCGCGTAGATACGCAGTATTTT

d_gene: -
v_gene: TRBV18
j_gene: TRBJ2-5
abundance: -
CDR3aa: CASSPMGGQETQYF
CDR3nt: TGTGCCAGCTCACCAATGGGGGGCCAAGAGACCCAGTACTTC

d_gene: -
v_gene: TRBV12-1
j_gene: TRBJ1-2
abundance: -
CDR3aa: CASSLADIGFYGYTF
CDR3nt: TGTGCCAGCAGCTTGGCGGACATTGGATTCTATGGCTACACCTTC

d_gene: -
v_gene: TRBV4-1
j_gene: TRBJ1-6
abundance: -
CDR3aa: CASSQGRNNSPLHF
CDR3nt: TGCGCCAGCAGCCAAGGGAGGAATAATTCACCCCTCCACTTT

d_gene: TRBD1
v_gene: TRBV19
j_gene: TRBJ1-2
abundance: -
CDR3aa: CASRIGDRAHGYTF
CDR3nt: TGTGCCAGTAGAATCGGGGACAGGGCCCATGGCTACACCTTC

d_gene: TRBD1
v_gene: TRBV2
j_gene: TRBJ2-1
abundance: -
CDR3aa: CASAGQGGDEQFF
CDR3nt: TGTGCCAGCGCGGGACAGGGAGGGGATGAGCAGTTCTTC

d_gene: -
v_gene: TRBV21-1
j_gene: TRBJ2-7
abundance: -
CDR3aa: CASSKRADNEQYF
CDR3nt: TGTGCCAGCAGCAAAAGGGCAGACAACGAGCAGTACTTC

d_gene: -
v_gene: TRBV18
j_gene: TRBJ2-3
abundance: -
CDR3aa: CASSRSPDTQYF
CDR3nt: TGTGCCAGCTCACGATCCCCAGATACGCAGTATTTT